Below, one T cell receptor beta chain is given with its context. Its antigen is not identified. Germline assignment: CDR1 MNHEY and CDR2 SMNVEV (reference sequence). This CDR3 is built from 15 residues. Trimming cost V 3 bases and J 0 bases, with 9 bases left between them. Donors each had at least one pre-ART PBMC sample and at least two post-ART ones. The sample comes from a study of long-term antiretroviral therapy in people with HIV. Findings and limits, study-wide: Spans of CDR3 length were tighter for HIV repertoires than for controls.

The libraries were made with immunoSEQ v3.0 at survey level. Using immunoSEQ multiplex PCR, the repertoire was profiled, and TCRdb retains in-frame clones only, with some absent. The sample has about 28,000 clones, roughly 92% seen once. The material sequenced was unsorted PBMCs, taken 6.2 years after starting antiretroviral therapy. The receptor was isolated from a man aged 35-49 years with HIV. The chain recombines TRBV27 with TRBJ2-1, with D hard to call. CDR3 amino acids: CASSLAMSSYNEQFF. The CDR3 nucleotides read TGTGCCAGCAGTTTGGCCATGAGCTCCTACAATGAGCAGTTCTTC.